This T cell receptor beta chain emerged from a study of control samples from healthy donors and cancer patients. Trimming cost V 3 bases and J 4 bases, with 10 bases left between them. The CDR3 is 13 residues long. Germline V gene lookup returns CDR1 SGHRS and CDR2 YFSETQ. Measured with immunoSEQ multiplex PCR; TCRdb has only the in-frame clones, and not every one. The sample has approximately 150,000 clones, roughly 94% seen once. The origin of this receptor is a man aged 40-49 years in good health. Sample: blood. The chain carries TRBV5-1 and TRBJ1-2; D ambiguous. The CDR3 nucleotides are TGCGCCAGCAGCTCGGGAGAGGTCTATGGCTACACCTTC. Amino acid sequence: CASSSGEVYGYTF.